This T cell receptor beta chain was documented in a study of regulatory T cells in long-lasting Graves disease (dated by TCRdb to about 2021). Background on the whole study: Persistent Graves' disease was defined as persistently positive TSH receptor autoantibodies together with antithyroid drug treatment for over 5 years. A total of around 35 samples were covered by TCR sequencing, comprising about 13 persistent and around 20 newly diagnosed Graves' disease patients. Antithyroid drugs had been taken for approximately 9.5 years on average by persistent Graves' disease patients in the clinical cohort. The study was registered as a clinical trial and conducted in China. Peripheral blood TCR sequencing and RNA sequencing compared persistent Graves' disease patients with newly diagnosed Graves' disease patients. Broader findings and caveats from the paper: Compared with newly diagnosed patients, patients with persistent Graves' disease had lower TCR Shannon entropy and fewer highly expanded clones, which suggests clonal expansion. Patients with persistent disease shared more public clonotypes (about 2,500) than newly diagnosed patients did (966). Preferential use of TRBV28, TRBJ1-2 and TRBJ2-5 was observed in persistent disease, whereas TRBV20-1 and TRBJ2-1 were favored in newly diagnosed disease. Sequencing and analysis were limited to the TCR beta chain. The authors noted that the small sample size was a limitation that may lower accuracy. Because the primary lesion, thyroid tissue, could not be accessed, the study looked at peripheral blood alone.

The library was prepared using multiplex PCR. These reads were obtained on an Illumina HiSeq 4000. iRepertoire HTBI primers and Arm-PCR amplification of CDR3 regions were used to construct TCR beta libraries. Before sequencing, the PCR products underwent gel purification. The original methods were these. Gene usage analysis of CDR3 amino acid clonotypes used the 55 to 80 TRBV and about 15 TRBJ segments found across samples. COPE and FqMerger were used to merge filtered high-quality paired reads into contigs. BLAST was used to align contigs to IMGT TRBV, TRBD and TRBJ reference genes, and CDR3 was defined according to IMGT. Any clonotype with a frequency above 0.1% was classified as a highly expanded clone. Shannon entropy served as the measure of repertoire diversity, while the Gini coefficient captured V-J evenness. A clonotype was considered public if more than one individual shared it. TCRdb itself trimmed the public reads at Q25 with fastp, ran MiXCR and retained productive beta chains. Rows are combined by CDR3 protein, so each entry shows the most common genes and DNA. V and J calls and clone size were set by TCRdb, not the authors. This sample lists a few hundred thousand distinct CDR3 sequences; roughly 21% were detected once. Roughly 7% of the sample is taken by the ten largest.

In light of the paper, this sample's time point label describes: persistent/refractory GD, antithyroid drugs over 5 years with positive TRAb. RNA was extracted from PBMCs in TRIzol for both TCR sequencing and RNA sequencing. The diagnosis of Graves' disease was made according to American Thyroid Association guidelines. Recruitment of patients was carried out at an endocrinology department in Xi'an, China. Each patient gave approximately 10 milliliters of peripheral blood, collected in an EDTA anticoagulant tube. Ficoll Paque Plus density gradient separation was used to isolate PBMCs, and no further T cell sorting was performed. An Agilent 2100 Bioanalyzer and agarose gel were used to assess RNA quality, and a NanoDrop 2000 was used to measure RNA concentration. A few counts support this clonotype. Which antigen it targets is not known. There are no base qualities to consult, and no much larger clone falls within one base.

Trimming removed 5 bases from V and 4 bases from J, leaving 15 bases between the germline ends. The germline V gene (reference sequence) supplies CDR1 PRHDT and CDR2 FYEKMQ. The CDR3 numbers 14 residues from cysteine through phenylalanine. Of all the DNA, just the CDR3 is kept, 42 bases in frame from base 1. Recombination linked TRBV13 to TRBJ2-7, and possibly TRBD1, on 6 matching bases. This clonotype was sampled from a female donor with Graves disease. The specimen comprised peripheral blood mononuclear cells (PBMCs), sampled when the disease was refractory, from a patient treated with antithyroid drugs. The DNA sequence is TGTGCCAGCAGCCCCCACAGGGTTTTATACGAGCAGTACTTC. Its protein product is CASSPHRVLYEQYF. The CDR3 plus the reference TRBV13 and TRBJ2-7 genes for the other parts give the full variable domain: AAGVIQSPRHLIKEKRETATLKCYPIPRHDTVYWYQQGPGQDPQFLISFYEKMQSDKGSIPDRFSAQQFSDYHSELNMSSLELGDSALYFCASSPHRVLYEQYFGPGTRLTVT.